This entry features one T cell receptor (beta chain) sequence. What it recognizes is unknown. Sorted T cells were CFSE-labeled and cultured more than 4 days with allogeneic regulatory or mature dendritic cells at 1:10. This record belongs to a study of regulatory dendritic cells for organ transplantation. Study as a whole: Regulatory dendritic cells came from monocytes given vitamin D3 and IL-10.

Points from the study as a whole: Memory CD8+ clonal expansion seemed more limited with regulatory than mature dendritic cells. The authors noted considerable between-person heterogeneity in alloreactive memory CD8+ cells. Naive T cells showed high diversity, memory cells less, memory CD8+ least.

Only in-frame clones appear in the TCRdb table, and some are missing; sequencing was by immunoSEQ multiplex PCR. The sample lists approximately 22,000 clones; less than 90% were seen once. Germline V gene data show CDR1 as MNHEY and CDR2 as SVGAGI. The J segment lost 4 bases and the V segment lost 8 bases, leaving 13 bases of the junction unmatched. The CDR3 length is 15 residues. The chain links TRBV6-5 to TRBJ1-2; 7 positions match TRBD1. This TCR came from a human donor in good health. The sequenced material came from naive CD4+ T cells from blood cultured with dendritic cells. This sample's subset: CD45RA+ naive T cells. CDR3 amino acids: CASVPMRGLGYGYTF. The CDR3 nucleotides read TGTGCCAGCGTACCTATGAGGGGGCTTGGCTATGGCTACACCTTC.